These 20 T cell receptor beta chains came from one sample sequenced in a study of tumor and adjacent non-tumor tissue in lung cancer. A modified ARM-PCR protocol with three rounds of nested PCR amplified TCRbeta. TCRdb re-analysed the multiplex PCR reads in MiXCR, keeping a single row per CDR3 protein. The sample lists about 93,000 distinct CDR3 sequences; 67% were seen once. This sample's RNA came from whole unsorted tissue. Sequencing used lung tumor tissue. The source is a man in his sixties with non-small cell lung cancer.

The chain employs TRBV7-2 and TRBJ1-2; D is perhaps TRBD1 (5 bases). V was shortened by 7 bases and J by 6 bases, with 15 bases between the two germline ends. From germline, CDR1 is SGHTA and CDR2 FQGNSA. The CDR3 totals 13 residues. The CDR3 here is CASIDTGRDGYTF. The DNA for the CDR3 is TGTGCCAGCATCGATACGGGGCGTGATGGCTACACCTTC. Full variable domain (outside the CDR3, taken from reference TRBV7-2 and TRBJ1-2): GAGVSQSPSNKVTEKGKDVELRCDPISGHTALYWYRQSLGQGLEFLIYFQGNSAPDKSGLPSDRFSAERTGGSVSTLTIQRTQQEDSAVYLCASIDTGRDGYTFGSGTRLTVV.

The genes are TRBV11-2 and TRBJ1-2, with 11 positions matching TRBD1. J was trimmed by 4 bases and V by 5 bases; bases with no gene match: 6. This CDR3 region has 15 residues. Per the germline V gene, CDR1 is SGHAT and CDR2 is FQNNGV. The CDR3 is CASSPRTGGAYGYTF. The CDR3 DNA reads TGTGCCAGCAGCCCGAGGACAGGGGGCGCCTATGGCTACACCTTC. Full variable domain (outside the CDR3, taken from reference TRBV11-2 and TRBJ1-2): EAGVAQSPRYKIIEKRQSVAFWCNPISGHATLYWYQQILGQGPKLLIQFQNNGVVDDSQLPKDRFSAERLKGVDSTLKIQPAKLEDSAVYLCASSPRTGGAYGYTFGSGTRLTVV.

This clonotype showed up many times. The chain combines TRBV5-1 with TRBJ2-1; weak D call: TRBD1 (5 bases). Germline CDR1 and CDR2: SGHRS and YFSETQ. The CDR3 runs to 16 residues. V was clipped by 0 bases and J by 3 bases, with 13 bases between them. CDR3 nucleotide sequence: TGCGCCAGCAGCTTGGAAGCAGGGCTAGACTACAATGAGCAGTTCTTC. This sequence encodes CASSLEAGLDYNEQFF.

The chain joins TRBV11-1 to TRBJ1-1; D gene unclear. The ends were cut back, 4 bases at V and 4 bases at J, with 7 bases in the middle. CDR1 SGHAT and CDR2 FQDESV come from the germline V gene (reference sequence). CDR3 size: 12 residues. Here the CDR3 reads CASSSSVTEAFF. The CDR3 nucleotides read TGTGCCAGCAGCTCCAGCGTCACTGAAGCTTTCTTT.

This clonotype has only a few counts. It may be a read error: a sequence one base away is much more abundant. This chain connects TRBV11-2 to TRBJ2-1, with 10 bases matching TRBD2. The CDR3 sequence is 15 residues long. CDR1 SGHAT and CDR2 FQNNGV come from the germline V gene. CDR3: CASSSRTSGYNGRSF. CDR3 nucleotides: TGTGCCAGCAGCTCGCGGACTAGCGGCTACAATGGGCGGTCCTTC.

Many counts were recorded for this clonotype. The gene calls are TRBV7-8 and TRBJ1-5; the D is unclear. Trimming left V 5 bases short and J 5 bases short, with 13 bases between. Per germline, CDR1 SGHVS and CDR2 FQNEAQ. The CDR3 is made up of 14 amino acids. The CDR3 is CASSANTLDQPQHF. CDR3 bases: TGTGCCAGCAGCGCAAACACCCTCGATCAGCCCCAGCATTTT.

This chain's CDR3 is CSVEAFGASSGYTF. DNA for the CDR3: TGCAGCGTTGAAGCTTTCGGGGCCTCGAGTGGCTACACCTTC. This sequence joins TRBV29-1 and TRBJ1-2, with D perhaps matching TRBD1 (5 bases). Germline CDR1 and CDR2: SQVTM and ANQGSEA. Between the trimmed V and J ends, which lost 1 base and 7 bases, there was a span of 16 bases. This CDR3 contains 14 residues.

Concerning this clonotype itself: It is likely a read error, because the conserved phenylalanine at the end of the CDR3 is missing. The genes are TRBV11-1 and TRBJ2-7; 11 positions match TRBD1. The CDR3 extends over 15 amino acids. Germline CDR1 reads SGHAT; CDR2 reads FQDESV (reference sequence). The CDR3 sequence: CASTITDRGPYQQYL. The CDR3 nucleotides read TGTGCCAGCACCATAACGGACAGGGGGCCCTACCAGCAGTACTTA.

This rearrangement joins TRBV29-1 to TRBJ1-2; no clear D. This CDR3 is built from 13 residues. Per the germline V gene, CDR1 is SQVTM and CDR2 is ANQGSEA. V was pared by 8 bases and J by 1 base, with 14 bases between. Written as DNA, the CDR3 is TGCAGCATCGAGACCCGACTTAACTATGGCTACACCTTC. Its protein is CSIETRLNYGYTF.

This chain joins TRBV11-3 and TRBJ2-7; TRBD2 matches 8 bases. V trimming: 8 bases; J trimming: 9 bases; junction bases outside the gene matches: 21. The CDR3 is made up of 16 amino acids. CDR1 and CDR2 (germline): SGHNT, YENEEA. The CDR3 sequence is CASGRGGTTRYPVQYF. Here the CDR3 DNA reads TGTGCCAGCGGCCGGGGGGGGACTACGCGCTACCCCGTGCAGTACTTC.

This CDR3 reads CSARPQGSSYIQYF. CDR3 nucleotides: TGCAGTGCTAGACCTCAGGGGAGTTCATACATTCAGTACTTC. The V gene is TRBV20-1, the J gene TRBJ2-4; perhaps TRBD1 as D (6 bases). V was trimmed by 2 bases and J by 8 bases, leaving 16 bases between them. Germline V gives CDR1 DFQATT, CDR2 SNEGSKA (reference sequence). The CDR3 is made up of 14 amino acids.

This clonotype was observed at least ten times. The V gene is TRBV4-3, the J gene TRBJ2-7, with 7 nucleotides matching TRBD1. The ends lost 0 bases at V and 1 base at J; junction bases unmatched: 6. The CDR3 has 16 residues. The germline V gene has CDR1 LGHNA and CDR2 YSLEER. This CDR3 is CASSQDLAGGSYEQYF. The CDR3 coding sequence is TGCGCCAGCAGCCAAGATCTTGCAGGGGGATCCTACGAGCAGTACTTC.

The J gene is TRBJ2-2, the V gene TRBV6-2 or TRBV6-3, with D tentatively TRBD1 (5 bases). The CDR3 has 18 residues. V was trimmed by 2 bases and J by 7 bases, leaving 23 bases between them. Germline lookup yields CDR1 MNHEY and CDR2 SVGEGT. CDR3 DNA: TGTGCCAGCAGTTACCCCGGTTGGTCAGGGATTTACAACGGGGAGCTGTTTTTT. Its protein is CASSYPGWSGIYNGELFF.

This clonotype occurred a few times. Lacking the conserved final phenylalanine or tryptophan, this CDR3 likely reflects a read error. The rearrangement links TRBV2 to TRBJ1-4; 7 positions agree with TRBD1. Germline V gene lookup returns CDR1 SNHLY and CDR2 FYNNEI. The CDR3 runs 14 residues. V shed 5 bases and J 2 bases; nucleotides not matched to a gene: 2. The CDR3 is CASSPQGTNEKLFL. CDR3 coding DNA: TGTGCCAGCAGTCCACAGGGGACTAATGAAAAACTGTTTTTA.

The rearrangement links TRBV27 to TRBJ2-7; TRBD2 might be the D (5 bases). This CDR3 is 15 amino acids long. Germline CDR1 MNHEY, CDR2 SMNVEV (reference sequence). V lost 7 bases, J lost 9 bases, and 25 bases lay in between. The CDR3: CASTPYGVERFVQYF. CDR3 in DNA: TGTGCCAGCACCCCTTACGGGGTCGAACGTTTTGTGCAGTACTTC.

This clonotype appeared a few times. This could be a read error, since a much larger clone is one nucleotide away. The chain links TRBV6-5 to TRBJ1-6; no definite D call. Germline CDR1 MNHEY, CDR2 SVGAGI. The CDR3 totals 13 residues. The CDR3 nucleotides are TGTGCCGGCAGTTACTATCAGGATTCACCCCTCCACTTT. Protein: CAGSYYQDSPLHF.

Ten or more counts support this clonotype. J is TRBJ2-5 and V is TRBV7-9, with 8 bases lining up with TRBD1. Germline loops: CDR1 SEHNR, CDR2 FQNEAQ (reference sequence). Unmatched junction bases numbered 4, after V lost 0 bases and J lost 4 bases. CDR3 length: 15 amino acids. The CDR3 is CASSLAGTGGETQYF. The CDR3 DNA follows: TGTGCCAGCAGCTTAGCGGGGACAGGTGGAGAGACCCAGTACTTC.

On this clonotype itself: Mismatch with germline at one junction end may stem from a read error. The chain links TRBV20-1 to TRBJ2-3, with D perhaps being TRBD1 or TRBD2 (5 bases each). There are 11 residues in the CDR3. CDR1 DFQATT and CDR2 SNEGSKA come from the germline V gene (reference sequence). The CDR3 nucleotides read TGCAGTGTTAGAGTTGGGGGTACGCAGTATTTT. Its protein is CSVRVGGTQYF.

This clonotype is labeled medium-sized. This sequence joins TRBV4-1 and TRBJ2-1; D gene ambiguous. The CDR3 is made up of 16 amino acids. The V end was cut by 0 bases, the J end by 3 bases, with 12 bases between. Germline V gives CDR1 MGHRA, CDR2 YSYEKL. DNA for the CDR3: TGCGCCAGCAGCCAAGACGGGCCCTGGGACTACAATGAGCAGTTCTTC. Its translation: CASSQDGPWDYNEQFF.

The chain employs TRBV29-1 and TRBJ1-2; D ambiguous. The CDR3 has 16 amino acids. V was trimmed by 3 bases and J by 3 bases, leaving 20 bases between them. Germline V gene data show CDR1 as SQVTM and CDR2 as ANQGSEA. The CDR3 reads CSVEPGGLLTDYGYTF. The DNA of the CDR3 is TGCAGCGTTGAGCCGGGAGGCTTGTTGACGGACTATGGCTACACCTTC. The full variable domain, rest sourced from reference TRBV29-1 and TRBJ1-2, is SAVISQKPSRDICQRGTSLTIQCQVDSQVTMMFWYRQQPGQSLTLIATANQGSEATYESGFVIDKFPISRPNLTFSTLTVSNMSPEDSSIYLCSVEPGGLLTDYGYTFGSGTRLTVV.